This T cell receptor (beta chain) stems from a study of blood T cells in healthy people across ages. Whole-study results and caveats: Unsorted PBMCs blocked a conclusive comparison of naive and antigen-experienced cells.

The trim removed 5 bases at V and 6 bases at J, leaving 6 bases unmatched. CDR3 length: 15 residues. A second PCR of 7 to 11 cycles used a sample-barcoded 5' primer and a J-beta primer mix. TCRdb passed the 5' RACE reads through MiXCR, listing each CDR3 protein once. In the table there are around 1,000,000 distinct CDR3 sequences, 20% to 25% of which are singletons. This clonotype was seen a handful of times. What it binds is not known. These data were likewise used in another study, on T cells of mothers and their children.

The specimen sequenced was blood. This chain joins TRBV12-3 or TRBV12-4 and TRBJ1-5; 11 nucleotides match TRBD1. The receptor comes from a girl aged 2-10 years in good health. The CDR3 bases are TGTGCCAGCAGTAGATCCGGGACAGGGGGTCAGCCCCAGCATTTT. Protein product: CASSRSGTGGQPQHF.